The 8 T cell receptor beta chains listed next were all sequenced from one sample in a study of shared clonotypes between healthy human individuals. Libraries were prepared by immunoSEQ multiplex PCR; TCRdb keeps only in-frame clonotypes and omits some of them. Of about 490,000 clones listed, 70% to 80% are singletons. The sequenced material came from PBMCs. These receptor sequences come from a woman aged 40 to 50 in good health. Some clones in this sample may be carry-over from other donors' samples.

This clone appeared a few times. The sample holds other DNA sequences that translate to the same CDR3. The CDR3 DNA follows: TGTGCCAGCAGTTTAAACGTATTGCCCATACTAGCGGGAGTTGGAGAGACCCAGTACTTC. Protein: CASSLNVLPILAGVGETQYF. The chain carries TRBV27 and TRBJ2-5; 11 bases align to TRBD2. This CDR3 spans 20 amino acids. With V trimmed by 2 bases and J by 4 bases, 18 bases remained unmatched. The germline V gene has CDR1 MNHEY and CDR2 SMNVEV (reference sequence).

This clone has more than one count but fewer than ten. The CDR3 nucleotides read TGTGCCAGCAGCAGACAGGGTGAAAGGACGAGGGCTTTCTTT. It encodes CASSRQGERTRAFF. This sequence joins TRBV28 and TRBJ1-1; 7 bases agree with TRBD1. Germline V CDR1 and CDR2: MDHEN, SYDVKM. The V and J ends lost 6 bases and 11 bases, in that order; junction bases with no gene match: 15. The CDR3 consists of 14 residues.

V gene TRBV30 combines with J gene TRBJ1-1; D is unresolved. Trimming shortened V by 6 bases and J by 1 base, and 15 bases separated the two germline ends. This CDR3 is built from 14 residues. CDR1 is GTSNPN, CDR2 SVGIG, per germline (reference sequence). CDR3 protein: CACRSGQRNTEAFF. As DNA, the CDR3 is TGTGCCTGCAGGTCGGGCCAGAGGAACACTGAAGCTTTCTTT.

This clone was seen many times. V usage is TRBV4-1 and J usage is TRBJ1-5, with D possibly matching TRBD1 (6 bases). Germline CDR1 reads MGHRA; CDR2 reads YSYEKL. The CDR3 sequence is 16 residues long. The germline V and J ends were trimmed by 1 base and 2 bases, with 12 bases remaining between them. This CDR3 reads CASSQATGSGNQPQHF. CDR3 coding DNA: TGCGCCAGCAGCCAAGCCACAGGGAGTGGCAATCAGCCCCAGCATTTT.

The chain couples TRBV30 to TRBJ1-4; 9 bases align to TRBD1. Germline V gives CDR1 GTSNPN, CDR2 SVGIG (reference sequence). The CDR3 consists of 13 residues. Trimming at V came to 7 bases and at J to 7 bases, leaving 7 bases not matched to a gene. The CDR3 loop is CALQGAGGEKLFF. DNA for the CDR3: TGTGCCTTACAGGGGGCTGGGGGTGAAAAACTGTTTTTT.

This clone was counted between two and nine times. The same CDR3 is also encoded by other DNA sequences in this sample. The chain recombines TRBV18 with TRBJ1-1; 11 nucleotides line up with TRBD1. The CDR3 length is 13 residues. The V gene end was trimmed by 5 bases and the J gene end by 5 bases; junction bases not matched to a gene: 1. Germline values: CDR1 KGHSH, CDR2 LQKENI. CDR3 in amino acids: CASSGTGGTEAFF. In DNA, the CDR3 is TGTGCCAGCTCAGGGACAGGGGGGACTGAAGCTTTCTTT.

This clone came up once. J is TRBJ1-1 and V is TRBV30; possible D gene TRBD1, 5 bases. V lost 4 bases, J lost 0 bases, and 9 bases lay in between. The CDR3 is 13 residues long. CDR1 and CDR2 (germline): GTSNPN, SVGIG (reference sequence). Here the CDR3 reads CAWTRQMNTEAFF. The CDR3, as DNA: TGTGCCTGGACTAGACAGATGAACACTGAAGCTTTCTTT.

The chain uses TRBV7-3 and TRBJ2-3, with 16 bases that match TRBD2. Germline V gene lookup returns CDR1 SGHTA and CDR2 FQGTGA. The V gene end was trimmed by 5 bases and the J gene end by 6 bases; junction bases not matched to a gene: 5. CDR3 size: 16 residues. CDR3 loop: CASSDGTSGRDDTQYF. The DNA of the CDR3 is TGTGCCAGCAGCGACGGGACTAGCGGGAGGGATGATACGCAGTATTTT.